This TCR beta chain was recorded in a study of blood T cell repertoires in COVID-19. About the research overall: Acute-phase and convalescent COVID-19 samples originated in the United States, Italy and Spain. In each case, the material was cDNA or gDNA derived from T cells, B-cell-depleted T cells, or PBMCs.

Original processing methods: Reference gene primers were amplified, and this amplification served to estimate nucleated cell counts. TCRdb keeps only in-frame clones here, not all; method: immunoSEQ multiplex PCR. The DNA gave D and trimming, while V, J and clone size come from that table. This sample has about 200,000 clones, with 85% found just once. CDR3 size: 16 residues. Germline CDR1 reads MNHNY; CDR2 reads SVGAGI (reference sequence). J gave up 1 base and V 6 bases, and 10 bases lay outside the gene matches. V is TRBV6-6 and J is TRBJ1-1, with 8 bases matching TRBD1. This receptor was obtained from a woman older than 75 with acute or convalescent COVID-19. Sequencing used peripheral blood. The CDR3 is CASRDSGQGKNTEAFF. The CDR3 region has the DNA TGTGCCAGCAGGGACAGCGGACAGGGTAAGAACACTGAAGCTTTCTTT.